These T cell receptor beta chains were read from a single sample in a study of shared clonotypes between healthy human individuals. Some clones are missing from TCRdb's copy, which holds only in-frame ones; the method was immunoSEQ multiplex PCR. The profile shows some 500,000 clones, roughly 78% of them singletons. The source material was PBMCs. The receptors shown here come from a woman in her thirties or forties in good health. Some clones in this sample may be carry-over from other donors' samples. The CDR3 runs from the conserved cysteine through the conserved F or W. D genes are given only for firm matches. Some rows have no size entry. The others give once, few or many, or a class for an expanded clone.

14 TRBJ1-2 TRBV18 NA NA CASSPPIQGYGYTF TGTGCCAGCTCACCACCAATTCAGGGGTATGGCTACACCTTC
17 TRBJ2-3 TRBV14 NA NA CASSQGWSGRSTDTQYF TGTGCCAGCAGCCAAGGGTGGTCGGGACGGAGCACAGATACGCAGTATTTT
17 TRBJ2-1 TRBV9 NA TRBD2 CASSVGRLGSSGNEQFF TGTGCCAGCAGCGTTGGAAGACTTGGATCTAGCGGCAATGAGCAGTTCTTC
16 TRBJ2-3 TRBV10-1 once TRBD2 CASSSGLAGVRDTQYF TGCGCCAGCAGTAGTGGACTAGCGGGAGTGAGAGATACGCAGTATTTT
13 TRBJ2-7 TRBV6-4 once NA CASSETGKSEQYF TGTGCCAGCAGTGAAACAGGGAAAAGCGAGCAGTACTTC
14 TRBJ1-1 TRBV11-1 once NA CASSLGQGATEAFF TGTGCCAGCAGCTTAGGCCAGGGTGCCACTGAAGCTTTCTTT
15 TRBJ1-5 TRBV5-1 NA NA CASSLAPGGDQPQHF TGCGCCAGCAGCTTGGCCCCAGGCGGGGATCAGCCCCAGCATTTT
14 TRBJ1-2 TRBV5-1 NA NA CASSLADGRDGYTF TGCGCCAGCAGCTTGGCCGACGGGCGCGATGGCTACACCTTC
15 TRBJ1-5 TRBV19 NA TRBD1 CASSLGQVGNQPQHF TGTGCCAGTAGTCTGGGACAGGTAGGCAATCAGCCCCAGCATTTT
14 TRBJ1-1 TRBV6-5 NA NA CASIQSPANTEAFF TGTGCCAGCATTCAATCTCCAGCGAACACTGAAGCTTTCTTT
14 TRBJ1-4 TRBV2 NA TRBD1 CASSEDRGREKLFF TGTGCCAGCAGTGAAGACAGGGGTCGTGAAAAACTGTTTTTT
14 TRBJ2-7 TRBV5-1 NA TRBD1 CASSFQGQGYEQYF TGCGCCAGCAGCTTTCAGGGACAGGGGTACGAGCAGTACTTC
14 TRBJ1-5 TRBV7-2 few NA CASSLQFSNQPQHF TGTGCCAGCAGCTTACAGTTTAGCAATCAGCCCCAGCATTTT
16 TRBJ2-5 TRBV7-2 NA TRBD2 CASSRRAAGEGETQYF TGTGCCAGCAGCCGCAGGGCAGCGGGAGAAGGCGAGACCCAGTACTTC